These 13 T cell receptor beta chains share one sample of origin, sequenced in a study of CD8 T cells in ankylosing spondylitis. Notes on the study in general: What appeared characteristic of ankylosing spondylitis blood was a TCR beta motif of eight highly homologous variants.

TCRdb reprocessed the 5' RACE reads with MiXCR, giving one entry per CDR3 protein. The profile shows around 480,000 distinct CDR3 sequences, roughly 17% of them singletons. These receptors have no known antigen. Input material: blood, either unsorted or a sorted T cell fraction (not recorded which). The receptors originated from a male donor with ankylosing spondylitis.

This rearrangement joins TRBV5-1 to TRBJ2-7, with 8 bases matching TRBD1. This CDR3 is 13 amino acids long. V lost 3 bases and J lost 6; bases outside the gene matches: 5. Germline V gene sequence: CDR1 SGHRS, CDR2 YFSETQ. The CDR3 loop is CASSSQGAGEQYF. The CDR3 DNA sequence: TGCGCCAGCAGCTCGCAGGGGGCTGGCGAGCAGTACTTC. The whole variable domain, filled in from reference TRBV5-1 and TRBJ2-7, reads KAGVTQTPRYLIKTRGQQVTLSCSPISGHRSVSWYQQTPGQGLQFLFEYFSETQRNKGNFPGRFSGRQFSNSRSEMNVSTLELGDSALYLCASSSQGAGEQYFGPGTRLTVT.

J is TRBJ2-3 and V is TRBV12-3 or TRBV12-4, with D possibly matching TRBD2 (5 bases). The CDR3 extends over 14 amino acids. V lost 7 bases and J 6 bases, leaving 17 bases between the germline ends. The CDR3 nucleotides read TGTGCCAGCACCCCAACCACTAGGTCGGATACGCAGTATTTT. It is translated as CASTPTTRSDTQYF.

This clonotype was counted only a few times. This CDR3 reads CASSHRATNYGYTF. As DNA, the CDR3 is TGTGCCAGCAGCCACAGGGCTACTAACTATGGCTACACCTTC. The chain has TRBV6-1 and TRBJ1-2, with D possibly matching TRBD1 (6 bases). The germline V and J ends were trimmed by 6 bases and 0 bases, with 11 bases remaining between them. The CDR3 contains 14 residues. CDR1 is MNHNS and CDR2 is SASEGT in the germline V gene.

The V call is TRBV24-1, the J call TRBJ2-3; D may be TRBD2 (6 bases). This CDR3 is built from 17 residues. The germline gives CDR1 KGHDR, CDR2 SFDVKD. V dropped 8 bases and J dropped 0 bases, with 20 bases sitting between them. CDR3 loop: CATMEGPDSTSTDTQYF. The CDR3 DNA sequence: TGTGCCACCATGGAGGGCCCGGACTCCACAAGCACAGATACGCAGTATTTT.

This clonotype came up a few times. This chain joins TRBV20-1 and TRBJ1-4, with D perhaps matching TRBD1 (6 bases). V lost 1 base and J 4 bases, leaving 16 bases between the germline ends. The CDR3 spans 16 residues. Germline lookup yields CDR1 DFQATT and CDR2 SNEGSKA (reference sequence). The CDR3 here is CSARGVGGQYNEKLFF. The CDR3 DNA reads TGCAGTGCTAGAGGCGTGGGGGGGCAGTATAATGAAAAACTGTTTTTT.

This clonotype has more than one count but fewer than ten. The V and J genes are TRBV7-2 and TRBJ2-1; D might be TRBD2 (6 bases). CDR1 is SGHTA, CDR2 FQGNSA, per germline. V lost 5 bases, J lost 9 bases, and 20 bases lay in between. The CDR3 loop spans 15 amino acids. CDR3 sequence reads: CASSPGSVRPGEQFF. In DNA, the CDR3 is TGTGCCAGCAGCCCCGGGAGCGTGCGGCCAGGTGAGCAGTTCTTC.

This clonotype has a single count. V and J are TRBV19 and TRBJ2-1; D is unclear. The length of the CDR3 is 13 residues. The V end was cut by 6 bases, the J end by 3 bases, with 9 bases between. Germline-derived CDR1 and CDR2 are LNHDA and SQIVND (reference sequence). CDR3 residues: CASRSQIYNEQFF. The DNA of the CDR3 is TGTGCCAGTAGGTCCCAGATCTACAATGAGCAGTTCTTC.

The V and J genes are TRBV6-1 and TRBJ2-1; TRBD1 might be the D (6 bases). This CDR3 has 14 amino acids. From germline, CDR1 is MNHNS and CDR2 SASEGT. V was shortened by 5 bases and J by 11 bases, with 19 bases between the two germline ends. CDR3 nucleotide sequence: TGTGCCAGCAGTCCGCGGACAGACCTCAGCCAGCAGTTCTTC. Amino acids: CASSPRTDLSQQFF.

This clonotype has just a few counts. The chain is built from TRBV24-1 and TRBJ2-7; no firm D call. Per germline, CDR1 KGHDR and CDR2 SFDVKD. CDR3 size: 13 residues. Between the trimmed V and J ends, which lost 4 bases and 0 bases, there was a span of 6 bases. The CDR3 reads CATSEADSYEQYF. For the CDR3, the DNA is TGTGCCACCAGTGAGGCTGACTCCTACGAGCAGTACTTC.

This clonotype was counted between two and nine times. This chain joins TRBV7-3 and TRBJ2-1, with D maybe TRBD2 (6 bases). CDR1 is SGHTA, CDR2 FQGTGA, per germline. The CDR3 is 16 residues long. V gave up 2 bases and J gave up 2 bases, with 13 bases separating them. CDR3 sequence (DNA): TGTGCCAGCAGCTTAGGATGGGACTTTCCCTACAATGAGCAGTTCTTC. It yields the protein CASSLGWDFPYNEQFF.

The rearrangement uses TRBV28 and TRBJ2-7; D is unresolved. V lost 2 bases and J lost 4, with 12 bases in between. This CDR3 is built from 14 residues. The germline CDR1 and CDR2 sequences are MDHEN and SYDVKM. CDR3 in amino acids: CASSLPTRYYEQYF. The CDR3, as DNA: TGTGCCAGCAGTTTACCCACCCGATATTACGAGCAGTACTTC.

The chain carries TRBV7-9 and TRBJ2-2, with D uncertain. Germline V lookup: CDR1 SEHNR, CDR2 FQNEAQ (reference sequence). Trimming left V 5 bases short and J 2 bases short, with 12 bases between. This CDR3 comprises 15 residues. The CDR3 is CASSPGVLNTGELFF. In DNA form, the CDR3 reads TGTGCCAGCAGCCCCGGAGTACTTAACACCGGGGAGCTGTTTTTT.

The chain is built from TRBV6-6 and TRBJ2-2; D ambiguous. The CDR3 has 13 amino acids. From germline, CDR1 is MNHNY and CDR2 SVGAGI (reference sequence). Trimming shortened V by 4 bases and J by 5 bases, and 8 bases separated the two germline ends. The CDR3 loop reads CASSSRETGELFF. As DNA, the CDR3 is TGTGCCAGCAGTTCACGAGAGACCGGGGAGCTGTTTTTT.